Each of the 17 T cell receptor beta chains below was sequenced from the same sample in a study of blood T cells in healthy people across ages. A J-beta primer mix and a sample-barcoded 5' primer were used in a second PCR of about 7 to 12 cycles. TCRdb ran MiXCR on the 5' RACE reads and lists one entry per CDR3 protein. The sample lists 540,000 or so distinct CDR3 sequences; about 26% were seen once. Sequences were obtained from blood. Source of these receptors: a woman aged 70-85 years in good health.

This clonotype showed up many times. The rearrangement uses TRBV5-1 and TRBJ1-2; D might be TRBD1 (5 bases). The CDR3 has 14 amino acids. The V gene lost 4 bases and the J gene lost 8 bases, with 18 bases spanning the gap. In germline, CDR1 is SGHRS, CDR2 YFSETQ. Written as DNA, the CDR3 is TGCGCCAGCAGCCCGGACGTGGGGCTGAGAGGCTACACCTTC. Its translation is CASSPDVGLRGYTF. Drawing the rest from reference TRBV5-1 and TRBJ1-2, the complete variable domain is KAGVTQTPRYLIKTRGQQVTLSCSPISGHRSVSWYQQTPGQGLQFLFEYFSETQRNKGNFPGRFSGRQFSNSRSEMNVSTLELGDSALYLCASSPDVGLRGYTFGSGTRLTVV.

The chain carries TRBV20-1 and TRBJ1-5; D is uncertain. Trimming pared 6 bases from V and 1 base from J, leaving 16 bases between. The CDR3 loop spans 15 amino acids. Germline assignment: CDR1 DFQATT and CDR2 SNEGSKA (reference sequence). In DNA form, the CDR3 reads TGCAGTGCGTCCGAGTTTACTGTGAGCAATCAGCCCCAGCATTTT. Amino acid sequence: CSASEFTVSNQPQHF.

This rearrangement joins TRBV20-1 to TRBJ1-4, with D possibly being TRBD1 (5 bases). This CDR3 comprises 12 residues. The V gene lost 6 bases and the J gene lost 8 bases, with 13 bases spanning the gap. In germline, CDR1 is DFQATT, CDR2 SNEGSKA (reference sequence). CDR3 sequence (DNA): TGCAGTGCAACCGGGGGTGGCGAAAAACTGTTTTTT. Amino acids: CSATGGGEKLFF.

The rearrangement links TRBV29-1 to TRBJ2-7; no reliable D call. This CDR3 region has 12 residues. V lost 6 bases and J lost 0, with 9 bases in between. Germline CDR1 reads SQVTM; CDR2 reads ANQGSEA. The CDR3 reads CSVAMNSYEQYF. DNA of the CDR3: TGCAGCGTCGCAATGAACTCCTACGAGCAGTACTTC.

This chain uses TRBV11-3 with TRBJ2-6; possible D gene TRBD2, 6 bases. This CDR3 region has 18 residues. Germline V gene data show CDR1 as SGHNT and CDR2 as YENEEA. V was trimmed by 0 bases and J by 0 bases, leaving 12 bases between them. CDR3 region: CASSLDALAVSGANVLTF. CDR3 coding DNA: TGTGCCAGCAGCTTAGATGCACTAGCAGTCTCTGGGGCCAACGTCCTGACTTTC.

This clonotype showed up just a few times. V gene TRBV7-9 combines with J gene TRBJ1-2; weak D call: TRBD1 (6 bases). The V end lost 1 base, the J end lost 5 bases, and 14 bases lay between the germline ends. The germline gives CDR1 SEHNR, CDR2 FQNEAQ (reference sequence). The CDR3 spans 15 residues. In DNA, the CDR3 is TGTGCCAGCAGCTTAGAGGCCGGGACAAATTATGGCTACACCTTC. Residues: CASSLEAGTNYGYTF.

The sample holds a few counts of this clonotype. V usage is TRBV5-6 and J usage is TRBJ1-4, with 8 bases that match TRBD1. The CDR3 extends over 14 amino acids. Losses at the gene ends were 3 bases for V and 5 bases for J; bases not matched to a gene: 3. Germline lookup yields CDR1 SGHDT and CDR2 YYEEEE. The CDR3 DNA reads as TGTGCCAGCAGCTGGGACAGGATCAATGAAAAACTGTTTTTT. Protein product: CASSWDRINEKLFF.

The rearrangement joins TRBV20-1 to TRBJ1-2; D ambiguous. The V gene's germline CDR1 is DFQATT and CDR2 SNEGSKA (reference sequence). The V end lost 0 bases, the J end lost 5 bases, and 7 bases lay between the germline ends. The CDR3 runs to 12 residues. CDR3 DNA: TGCAGTGCTAGAGATCCCGCATATGGCTACACCTTC. Protein product: CSARDPAYGYTF.

V gene TRBV15 combines with J gene TRBJ2-5; 8 bases fit TRBD1. The end of the DNA fits TRBJ2-1 better, so the J call may be wrong. CDR3 length: 17 amino acids. Germline V gene sequence: CDR1 LNHNV, CDR2 YYDKDF (reference sequence). Written as DNA, the CDR3 is TGTGCCACCAGCAGTCGACCCCCAGGGGGCGGTGGCAATGAGCAGTTCTTC. It yields the protein CATSSRPPGGGGNEQFF.

Only a few counts were recorded for this clonotype. The V gene is TRBV12-3 or TRBV12-4, the J gene TRBJ1-6; D remains unclear. This CDR3 is built from 12 residues. V shed 7 bases and J shed 7 bases, with 8 bases lying between them. The CDR3 sequence is CASMLRNSPLHF. The CDR3 DNA reads TGTGCCAGCATGCTCAGAAATTCACCCCTCCACTTT.

A few counts support this clonotype. J is TRBJ2-5 and V is TRBV20-1, with 7 bases lining up with TRBD1. The J call may not be correct, given that the DNA end is closer to TRBJ2-7. Germline CDR1 DFQATT, CDR2 SNEGSKA (reference sequence). This CDR3 spans 17 amino acids. CDR3 sequence reads: CSARKPSLGQISYEQYF. CDR3 nucleotide sequence: TGCAGTGCTAGAAAGCCATCCCTGGGACAGATTTCCTACGAGCAGTACTTC.

The table lists this clonotype with a few counts. The chain combines TRBV6-5 with TRBJ1-2; the D gene is possibly TRBD1 (5 bases). CDR3 size: 13 residues. The V end lost 5 bases, the J end lost 4 bases, and 11 bases lay between the germline ends. CDR1 is MNHEY and CDR2 is SVGAGI in the germline V gene. The CDR3 DNA is TGTGCCAGCAGTGGGGGGTCTCCCTATGGCTACACCTTC. Protein: CASSGGSPYGYTF.

This clonotype was observed a handful of times. The V gene is TRBV28, the J gene TRBJ2-5; D uncertain. The CDR3 is 12 amino acids. V lost 6 bases, J lost 7 bases, and 12 bases lay in between. The germline gives CDR1 MDHEN, CDR2 SYDVKM. The CDR3 DNA follows: TGTGCCAGCAGCCCCTCGTTCGGGACCCAGTACTTC. Translating it yields CASSPSFGTQYF.

The chain recombines TRBV20-1 with TRBJ2-1, with D perhaps being TRBD1 or TRBD2 (5 bases each). The V and J ends lost 5 bases and 8 bases respectively, with 19 bases between them. The CDR3 contains 14 residues. Germline V gene data show CDR1 as DFQATT and CDR2 as SNEGSKA (reference sequence). The CDR3 DNA sequence: TGCAGTGCTCGGGACCCTAAGCGTGTAGATGAGCAGTTCTTC. Its protein product is CSARDPKRVDEQFF.

In this sample, this clonotype turned up a few times. This sequence joins TRBV7-2 and TRBJ2-2; 8 bases are shared with TRBD2. The CDR3 runs 16 residues. With V trimmed by 2 bases and J by 6 bases, 8 bases remained unmatched. CDR1 is SGHTA and CDR2 is FQGNSA in the germline V gene. This CDR3 is CASSLRSAGGSGELFF. CDR3 nucleotide sequence: TGTGCCAGCAGCTTACGCAGTGCGGGGGGTTCCGGGGAGCTGTTTTTT.

In regard to this clonotype: Germline is not matched at one junction end, which may reflect a read error. The chain recombines TRBV7-2 with TRBJ1-5, with TRBD1 identical over 12 bases. From germline, CDR1 is SGHTA and CDR2 FQGNSA. There are 16 residues in the CDR3. In nucleotides, the CDR3 is TGTGCCAACAGCTTAGGGACAGGGGGCCGCAATCAGCCCCAGCATTTT. It translates to CANSLGTGGRNQPQHF.

A single count supports this clonotype. The chain carries TRBV4-1 and TRBJ1-5; D remains unclear. The CDR3 sequence is 15 residues long. The germline V gene has CDR1 MGHRA and CDR2 YSYEKL. The V end lost 0 bases, the J end lost 6 bases, and 12 bases lay between the germline ends. CDR3 protein: CASSQDHSVSQPQHF. DNA for the CDR3: TGCGCCAGCAGCCAAGATCACAGTGTAAGTCAGCCCCAGCATTTT.